Sequencing of this T cell receptor beta chain was carried out in a study of early T cells in non-severe SARS-CoV-2 infection. Study overall: Chains from this unsorted whole-blood bulk RNA could not be paired.

This CDR3 has 15 amino acids. Germline CDR1 and CDR2: SSHAT and FNYEAQ (reference sequence). V was pared by 2 bases and J by 7 bases, with 14 bases between. TCRdb re-analysed the 5' RACE reads in MiXCR, keeping a single row per CDR3 protein. This sample has fewer than 25,000 distinct CDR3 sequences; around 4.4% occur once, and the top ten carry 7.2%. This clonotype was recorded a few times. V gene TRBV7-7 combines with J gene TRBJ2-2; a weak D match, TRBD2 (6 bases). This TCR was sampled from an adult who was a healthcare worker with PCR-confirmed SARS-CoV-2 infection or an uninfected control (not recorded which). Sample: whole blood. In DNA form, the CDR3 reads TGTGCCAGCAGCTTAAACGTCCACGGGGGCGGGGAGCTGTTTTTT. It codes for CASSLNVHGGGELFF.